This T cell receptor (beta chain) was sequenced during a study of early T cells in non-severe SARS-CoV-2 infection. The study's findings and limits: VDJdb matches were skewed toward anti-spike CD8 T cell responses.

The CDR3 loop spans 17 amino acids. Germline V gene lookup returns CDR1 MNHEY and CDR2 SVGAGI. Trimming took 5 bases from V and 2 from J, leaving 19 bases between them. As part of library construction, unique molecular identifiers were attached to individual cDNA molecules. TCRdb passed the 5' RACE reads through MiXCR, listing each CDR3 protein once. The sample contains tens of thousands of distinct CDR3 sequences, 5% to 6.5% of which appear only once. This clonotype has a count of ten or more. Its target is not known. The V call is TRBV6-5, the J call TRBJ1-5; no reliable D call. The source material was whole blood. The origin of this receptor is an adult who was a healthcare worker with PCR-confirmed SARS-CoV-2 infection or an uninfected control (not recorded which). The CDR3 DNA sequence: TGTGCCAGCAGTCCGGACCGCAGGCGAAAAGGCAATCAGCCCCAGCATTTT. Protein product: CASSPDRRRKGNQPQHF.